This entry is about one T cell receptor (beta chain). This sample stems from a study of Ad26.COV2.S vaccination and SARS-CoV-2 variants. Sequencing was performed with immunoSEQ multiplex PCR; in TCRdb, only in-frame clones are kept and a portion is missing. The sample records approximately 350,000 clones, about nine tenths being singletons. The treatment was: approximately 18 received Ad26.COV2.S at low or high dose, single or two shots; about 5 received placebo; per-sample allocation not given. At day 63 after the first vaccine or placebo injection, samples were drawn. Boston supplied an adult donor aged 18-55 years. The specimen comprised peripheral blood, sampled in a trial of Ad26.COV2.S vaccine versus placebo. The source of this sequence is a person aged 18-65 years who received the Ad26.COV2.S COVID-19 vaccine or a placebo.

In DNA form, the CDR3 reads TGTGCCAGCAGCGTAGTGGACAGGGTACCCACCATATATTTT. Protein product: CASSVVDRVPTIYF. This rearrangement joins TRBV9 to TRBJ1-3; 8 bases are a match to TRBD1. The V gene end was trimmed by 0 bases and the J gene end by 9 bases; junction bases not matched to a gene: 5. The germline V gene has CDR1 SGDLS and CDR2 YYNGEE. This CDR3 has 14 residues. The full variable domain, completed using reference TRBV9 and TRBJ1-3, is DSGVTQTPKHLITATGQRVTLRCSPRSGDLSVYWYQQSLDQGLQFLIQYYNGEERAKGNILERFSAQQFPDLHSELNLSSLELGDSALYFCASSVVDRVPTIYFGEGSWLTVV.